These 8 T cell receptor beta chains came from one sample sequenced in a study of blood T cell repertoires in COVID-19. Only in-frame clones appear in the TCRdb table, and some are missing; sequencing was by immunoSEQ multiplex PCR. Counted here are some 150,000 clones, 80% to 90% occurring once; the ten biggest clones make up 1.1%. The sample was peripheral blood. Receptors originate from a man between 35 and 55 years old with acute or convalescent COVID-19.

V usage is TRBV18 and J usage is TRBJ2-7; TRBD2 aligns across 15 bases. V dropped 1 base and J dropped 7; count of bases not matched to a gene: 5. CDR3 length: 16 residues. From germline, CDR1 is KGHSH and CDR2 LQKENI. The CDR3 DNA is TGTGCCAGCTCACCACTCGGGACTAGCGGGGGGTCGGAGCAGTACTTC. Translation: CASSPLGTSGGSEQYF.

V usage is TRBV7-2 and J usage is TRBJ1-1, with TRBD1 as a possible D gene (6 bases). V lost 5 bases and J lost 1, with 8 bases in between. Germline CDR1 and CDR2: SGHTA and FQGNSA. The CDR3 length is 13 residues. The CDR3 loop reads CASSRTANTEAFF. In DNA, the CDR3 is TGTGCCAGCAGCCGGACAGCGAACACTGAAGCTTTCTTT.

The gene calls are TRBV5-4 and TRBJ2-7; 8 bases are a match to TRBD1. The germline gives CDR1 SGHNT, CDR2 YYREEE (reference sequence). J was trimmed by 2 bases and V by 4 bases; bases with no gene match: 5. The CDR3 is made up of 14 amino acids. The CDR3 protein is CASSLGQEPYEQYF. CDR3 bases: TGTGCCAGCAGCCTGGGACAGGAACCCTACGAGCAGTACTTC.

J is TRBJ1-2 and V is TRBV28; TRBD1 agrees at 10 bases. V dropped 6 bases and J dropped 7; count of bases not matched to a gene: 11. This CDR3 has 15 residues. CDR1 and CDR2 from the germline V gene are MDHEN and SYDVKM. The CDR3 nucleotides are TGTGCCAGCAGCCCCTCGGGACAGGGGACAGGTGGCTACACCTTC. This codes for CASSPSGQGTGGYTF.

The gene calls are TRBV29-1 and TRBJ2-4; 7 bases map to TRBD2. Trimming at V came to 4 bases and at J to 1 base, leaving 7 bases not matched to a gene. The CDR3 is 15 amino acids. Looked up from germline, CDR1 is SQVTM and CDR2 is ANQGSEA. This chain's CDR3 is CSVGGEGWAKNIQYF. The CDR3, as DNA: TGCAGCGTTGGTGGGGAGGGATGGGCCAAAAACATTCAGTACTTC.

The rearrangement joins TRBV10-2 to TRBJ1-1, with 7 bases lining up with TRBD1. The CDR3 runs to 15 residues. The V gene's germline CDR1 is WSHSY and CDR2 SAAADI. J lost 0 bases, V lost 5 bases, and 6 bases had no gene match. CDR3 DNA: TGCGCCAGCAGTAATAGACAGGGTTTGAACACTGAAGCTTTCTTT. Translating it yields CASSNRQGLNTEAFF.

The chain links TRBV28 to TRBJ2-3, with D perhaps TRBD1 (6 bases). V was trimmed by 4 bases and J by 3 bases, leaving 11 bases between them. CDR1 is MDHEN and CDR2 is SYDVKM in the germline V gene. This CDR3 has 14 amino acids. The CDR3 sequence: CASSSTGMTDTQYF. DNA of the CDR3: TGTGCCAGCAGTTCCACAGGGATGACAGATACGCAGTATTTT. Full variable domain (remainder filled in from reference TRBV28 and TRBJ2-3): DVKVTQSSRYLVKRTGEKVFLECVQDMDHENMFWYRQDPGLGLRLIYFSYDVKMKEKGDIPEGYSVSREKKERFSLILESASTNQTSMYLCASSSTGMTDTQYFGPGTRLTVL.

This chain joins TRBV24-1 and TRBJ1-2; no clear D gene. V shed 9 bases and J shed 6 bases, with 10 bases lying between them. Germline values: CDR1 KGHDR, CDR2 SFDVKD. CDR3 size: 11 residues. The CDR3 nucleotides read TGTGCCACCCCCACCGAGCATGGCTACACCTTC. It encodes CATPTEHGYTF.